These 19 T cell receptor beta chains were sequenced from one sample in a study of cytomegalovirus exposure and HLA in healthy donors. PCR involved 60 Vbeta and 13 Jbeta primers. Here immunoSEQ multiplex PCR was the method, and the copy in TCRdb shows in-frame clones only, minus some. The sample has tens of thousands of clones, about 67% seen once. Sample: PBMCs. The receptors stem from a man between 35 and 55 years old in good health and CMV-seropositive.

This chain links TRBV7-9 with TRBJ1-1, with D tentatively TRBD1 (6 bases). Germline CDR1 SEHNR, CDR2 FQNEAQ (reference sequence). This CDR3 is built from 19 residues. Trimming cost V 5 bases and J 1 base, with 26 bases left between them. CDR3 in amino acids: CASSRWETPDDRPNTEAFF. In nucleotides, the CDR3 is TGTGCCAGCAGCCGCTGGGAAACCCCCGACGACAGGCCGAACACTGAAGCTTTCTTT.

This clone was seen more than once but under ten times. This chain links TRBV5-1 with TRBJ2-7; 7 bases line up with TRBD1. Per germline, CDR1 SGHRS and CDR2 YFSETQ. The CDR3 is 14 residues long. Germline trimming cut 3 bases from V and 1 base from J; bases unmatched to any gene: 4. The CDR3 DNA reads TGCGCCAGCAGCTCCCGGGACAGATCCTACGAGCAGTACTTC. This codes for CASSSRDRSYEQYF.

CDR3 in DNA: TGTGCCAGCAGCTTAGCCGGGACAGATAACACTGAAGCTTTCTTT. Protein: CASSLAGTDNTEAFF. V usage is TRBV7-6 and J usage is TRBJ1-1, with 7 bases that match TRBD1. Germline V gives CDR1 SGHVS, CDR2 FNYEAQ. CDR3 size: 15 residues. After removal of 0 bases from V and 2 bases from J, the junction contained 3 bases not matched to a gene.

The chain combines TRBV4-3 with TRBJ1-2; 10 nucleotides match TRBD1. Germline CDR1 is LGHNA and CDR2 is YSLEER. Unmatched junction bases numbered 19, after V lost 0 bases and J lost 12 bases. The CDR3 totals 18 residues. CDR3 region: CASSQDPPGTGATMYDTF. The CDR3 DNA reads as TGCGCCAGCAGCCAAGACCCCCCCGGGACAGGGGCCACTATGTACGACACCTTC.

This clone was observed a single time. J is TRBJ2-7 and V is TRBV28; 9 nucleotides align to TRBD1. V lost 6 bases and J lost 4; bases outside the gene matches: 10. The CDR3 extends over 15 amino acids. The germline V gene encodes CDR1 MDHEN and CDR2 SYDVKM. This CDR3 is CASRTGGPNIYEQYF. The CDR3 DNA reads as TGTGCCAGCAGGACAGGGGGTCCAAACATATACGAGCAGTACTTC.

This clone was seen many times. This chain links TRBV14 with TRBJ1-3; 7 positions match TRBD1. The CDR3 sequence is 16 residues long. Germline loops: CDR1 SGHDN, CDR2 FVKESK. V shed 4 bases and J 3 bases; nucleotides not matched to a gene: 9. This CDR3 is CASSLGGTVGGNTIYF. CDR3 nucleotides: TGTGCCAGCAGCCTTGGGGGGACAGTAGGTGGAAACACCATATATTTT.

The table lists this clone with a count of one. The chain combines TRBV10-3 with TRBJ1-1; D perhaps matches TRBD1 (5 bases). Trimming stripped 4 bases from V and 0 bases from J, with 15 bases between. This CDR3 is 16 amino acids long. Germline-derived CDR1 and CDR2 are ENHRY and SYGVKD. Here the CDR3 reads CAISGSEGPMNTEAFF. The CDR3 DNA reads as TGTGCCATCAGTGGCTCGGAGGGACCGATGAACACTGAAGCTTTCTTT.

V gene TRBV5-4 combines with J gene TRBJ2-1; TRBD2 is a possible D gene (6 bases). CDR3 length: 15 residues. V was clipped by 4 bases and J by 3 bases, with 14 bases between them. CDR1 is SGHNT, CDR2 YYREEE, per germline (reference sequence). CDR3 DNA sequence: TGTGCCAGCAGCCCGGGAGTGGTCGGCTACAATGAGCAGTTCTTC. Residues: CASSPGVVGYNEQFF.

The chain joins TRBV7-9 to TRBJ1-1; D is possibly TRBD1 (5 bases). The CDR3 is 15 residues long. Deletions cut 5 bases from V and 5 bases from J, with 18 bases between. CDR1 is SEHNR, CDR2 FQNEAQ, per germline (reference sequence). CDR3 in DNA: TGTGCCAGCAGCGCTGGACACGGCGTGGAAACTGAAGCTTTCTTT. It is translated as CASSAGHGVETEAFF. Complete variable domain (other parts from reference TRBV7-9 and TRBJ1-1): DTGVSQNPRHKITKRGQNVTFRCDPISEHNRLYWYRQTLGQGPEFLTYFQNEAQLEKSRLLSDRFSAERPKGSFSTLEIQRTEQGDSAMYLCASSAGHGVETEAFFGQGTRLTVV.

This clone has only one observation. V and J are TRBV7-8 and TRBJ1-2; no firm D call. Germline-derived CDR1 and CDR2 are SGHVS and FQNEAQ. V shed 1 base and J shed 3 bases, with 3 bases lying between them. The CDR3 has 12 amino acids. CDR3 protein: CASSLGDYGYTF. The CDR3 nucleotides are TGTGCCAGCAGCTTAGGAGACTATGGCTACACCTTC.

This clone was seen a handful of times. V and J are TRBV4-3 and TRBJ2-1; D is possibly TRBD2 (6 bases). The V end lost 0 bases, the J end lost 7 bases, and 16 bases lay between the germline ends. The CDR3 extends over 16 amino acids. The germline gives CDR1 LGHNA, CDR2 YSLEER. The CDR3 is CASSQEGILRGNEQFF. As DNA, the CDR3 is TGCGCCAGCAGCCAAGAGGGGATTTTACGGGGGAATGAGCAGTTCTTC.

There are a few counts of this clone. The chain has TRBV30 and TRBJ2-1; D might be TRBD1 (5 bases). The CDR3 has 12 residues. Trimming took 1 base from V and 6 from J, leaving 7 bases between them. Germline loops: CDR1 GTSNPN, CDR2 SVGIG (reference sequence). CDR3 residues: CAWSARVNEQFF. The DNA for the CDR3 is TGTGCCTGGAGTGCCAGGGTCAATGAGCAGTTCTTC.

This clone was picked up a small number of times. V is TRBV6-6 and J is TRBJ2-7; 9 nucleotides align to TRBD1. The CDR3 extends over 15 amino acids. The germline gives CDR1 MNHNY, CDR2 SVGAGI (reference sequence). The trim removed 6 bases at V and 3 bases at J, leaving 9 bases unmatched. This chain's CDR3 is CASSAMGQGYYEQYF. CDR3 nucleotide sequence: TGTGCCAGCAGCGCCATGGGACAGGGATACTACGAGCAGTACTTC.

This clone appeared a single time. The gene calls are TRBV6-1 and TRBJ1-2; 8 bases match TRBD1. The germline V gene has CDR1 MNHNS and CDR2 SASEGT. Losses at the gene ends were 5 bases for V and 2 bases for J; bases not matched to a gene: 4. This CDR3 spans 14 amino acids. The DNA of the CDR3 is TGTGCCAGCAGTAAGGGACAGGTCAACTATGGCTACACCTTC. This codes for CASSKGQVNYGYTF.

The V call is TRBV9, the J call TRBJ2-5; 9 nucleotides align to TRBD2. V dropped 0 bases and J dropped 1; count of bases not matched to a gene: 10. The CDR3 consists of 18 residues. Germline lookup yields CDR1 SGDLS and CDR2 YYNGEE. CDR3 sequence reads: CASSVAARASGAQETQYF. For the CDR3, the DNA is TGTGCCAGCAGCGTAGCGGCCCGGGCTAGCGGGGCCCAAGAGACCCAGTACTTC.

V is TRBV18 and J is TRBJ1-4, with D possibly matching TRBD1 (5 bases). Germline V gene data show CDR1 as KGHSH and CDR2 as LQKENI. The CDR3 consists of 13 residues. V was cut by 3 bases and J by 11 bases, with 13 bases left in between. CDR3 in DNA: TGTGCCAGCTCACCCCCCTCAGGGAGGAAACTGTTTTTT. This codes for CASSPPSGRKLFF.

In this sample, this clone turned up a few times. The chain uses TRBV4-3 and TRBJ1-2, with 8 bases aligning to TRBD1. Looked up from germline, CDR1 is LGHNA and CDR2 is YSLEER. The length of the CDR3 is 18 residues. The V segment lost 0 bases and the J segment 2 bases; nucleotides outside the gene matches: 11. The CDR3 here is CASSQEVGQALTNYGYTF. CDR3 coding DNA: TGCGCCAGCAGCCAAGAGGTGGGACAGGCATTAACCAACTATGGCTACACCTTC.

This chain connects TRBV6-5 to TRBJ1-3, with TRBD1 as a possible D gene (5 bases). The CDR3 consists of 15 residues. The ends were cut back, 6 bases at V and 0 bases at J, with 12 bases in the middle. Germline values: CDR1 MNHEY, CDR2 SVGAGI. CDR3 protein: CASRQSGGSGNTIYF. The CDR3 coding sequence is TGTGCCAGCAGGCAGTCGGGGGGCTCTGGAAACACCATATATTTT.

V is TRBV5-1 and J is TRBJ2-1; a possible D gene is TRBD1 (6 bases). CDR3 length equals 14 residues. CDR1 is SGHRS, CDR2 YFSETQ, per germline. Trimming took 4 bases from V and 3 from J, leaving 11 bases between them. The CDR3 loop reads CASSPPDSYNEQFF. The CDR3 DNA is TGCGCCAGCAGCCCACCGGACAGCTACAATGAGCAGTTCTTC.